This TCR beta chain emerged from a study of cytomegalovirus exposure and HLA in healthy donors (dated by TCRdb to about 2017). The study in broad terms: An earlier analysis of some 620 of the donors reported about 300 Gb of sequence data and around 110 million unique TCR beta sequences obtained from approximately 180 million T cells. Typing coverage varied by locus: roughly 629-630 donors for A, B, C, DRB1 and DQB1; about 520 for DQA1; around 570 for DPA1; roughly 450 for DPB1. The aim of the study was to test whether cataloging public T cell receptors could identify signatures of past pathogen exposure. An early release covering around 630 HLA-typed donors comprised roughly 300 gigabases of sequencing data and tens of millions of unique TCR sequences. In an earlier analysis of more than 550 of the donors, high-throughput TCR beta sequencing was used to judge whether each TCR beta V gene segment behaved as functional or pseudogenic. The study profiled the T cell repertoires of some 610 subjects by immunosequencing and related them to cytomegalovirus serostatus. HLA typing included class I and class II loci at four-digit resolution. Donor age, sex, ethnicity and CMV serostatus were compiled alongside the repertoire data. A later analysis re-examined previously published TCR beta repertoires from several hundred donors and added high-resolution HLA genotyping to investigate patterns of TCR occurrence. On average, roughly 250,000 unique TCR beta nucleotide sequences were sequenced per donor among 398 genotyped donors of the cohort, with roughly 19% of those sequences being non-productive. Four or five DR-DQ haplotypes were handled as single units for association and clustering, since linkage in the cohort was strong. In addition to the first cohort of about 650 subjects, a separate validation cohort of some 120 different subjects was used. The genetic ancestry cluster associated with self-reported Caucasian donors included about 84% of the 398 genotyped donors. To predict cytomegalovirus infection status, the study combined high-throughput TCR immunosequencing, statistical association of individual TCRs with disease status, and machine learning. Rather than using new phenotypic data, the later analysis identified candidate immune exposures from TCR beta sequences and from how often those sequences occurred across donors. A later genetic analysis took genome-wide SNP genotypes for about 65% of the 666 donors and used that subset as a discovery cohort. All discovery cohort repertoires had been generated using a single sequencing platform. On the study overall, not on this receptor specifically: Broadly in line with IMGT annotations, most TCR beta V segments showed up in productive rearrangements about 90% or about 30% of the time in an earlier analysis of about 500 of the donors. A later genetic analysis reported fewer N-insertions in productive TCRs among donors in an Asian-associated ancestry cluster than the roughly 640-donor mean. Most CMV-associated TCR beta chains appeared to be HLA-restricted in a later analysis, and the HLA associations seemed to be driven largely by CMV exposure. Some 16 rarely observed V segments, including chromosome 9 orphons, were excluded from the earlier analysis of several hundred of the donors because counts were too low. Linkage disequilibrium might explain the correlated functional status among segregating V segments, but an unknown experimental factor could not be ruled out. Across donors, most TCR sequences were observed very rarely, whereas some public TCRs were present in many individuals. Some IMGT-functional V segments, including TRBV6-2 and TRBV6-3, could not be distinguished by the 87-base-pair reads and were therefore excluded. Presence/absence analyses assumed roughly uniform sequencing depth across donors, an assumption that may not hold. Specific HLA alleles were associated with 16,951 TCR beta sequences at a false discovery rate of 0.05 in a later analysis. The classifier was reported to diagnose cytomegalovirus status with high specificity and sensitivity in both the original cohort and the validation cohort. A later genetic analysis associated a missense DCLRE1C variant with V-gene and J-gene trimming of TCR beta chains, and an independent cohort replicated the association. The only immune exposure information available for the cohort was CMV serostatus. Assigning TCR associations to individual alleles was difficult when HLA alleles, especially DR and DQ, strongly co-occurred. The study listed 150 to 200 TCR beta chains as associated with cytomegalovirus. A cluster of highly shared sequence variants was judged likely to be a technical artifact of the sequencing pipeline. Compared with equally common non-associated chains, HLA-associated TCR beta chains in a later analysis were more clonally expanded and had lower generation probabilities. According to a later analysis, TCR association rates differed among HLA loci, with DRB1 alleles showing the most associated TCRs and HLA-C alleles showing the fewest. The cohort was sequenced for TCR beta chains only, and without alpha or paired-chain data the features that could be detected were limited. A further reported finding was that TCR beta sequences accurately predicted the HLA-A and HLA-B alleles for most subjects in the first cohort. The authors suggested that the approach could potentially be generalized to other disease states and immunological phenotypes. A few of the identified cytomegalovirus-associated TCR beta chains were confirmed in vitro to be specific for cytomegalovirus antigens. Because some donors lacked HLA typing at each locus, the association tests relied only on the typed subset. A later analysis reported that several top co-occurrence clusters appeared linked to parvovirus B19, influenza, CMV and Epstein-Barr virus.

A word on this clone: The antigen it binds to is not known.

The library was made by the immunoSEQ multiplex PCR assay. For the multiplex PCR, a mixture combining 60 forward primers for TCR Vbeta segments and 13 reverse primers for TCR Jbeta segments was used. The CDR3 region of rearranged TCR beta genes was amplified from genomic DNA with a multiplex PCR assay. Amplified TCR beta libraries were sequenced as 87-base-pair reads on the Illumina HiSeq System. The paper's processing steps were these. A later analysis tallied about 77 million unique TCR beta chains across the 666 repertoires, and around 9.9 million of those chains were shared by two or more donors. Raw reads were error-corrected and collapsed into unique sequences by a nearest-neighbor algorithm in which closely related sequences were merged to remove PCR and sequencing errors. V, D and J gene segments were assigned by aligning CDR3 sequences to IMGT reference sequences. For a sequence to be retained, a match of at least six nucleotides to both a V gene segment and a J gene segment was required. A rearrangement counted as productive if the CDR3 had no stop codons and remained in frame with V and J, and every other rearrangement counted as non-productive. CDR3 was defined by IMGT convention, running from the second conserved V-encoded cysteine to the conserved J-encoded phenylalanine. Sequences without an unambiguous match to a single V gene segment were excluded from the earlier analysis of 500 to 700 of the donors. An earlier analysis of several hundred of the donors called V segments functional above 56.7% productive rearrangements and segregating when the between-donor standard deviation exceeded 5%. A statistical classification framework was built for diagnosing cytomegalovirus status from the catalog of TCR beta chain sequences. In a later analysis, TCR nucleotide sequences were compared against IMGT/GENE-DB human TR gene sequences so that V and J genes could be assigned. In a later analysis, CDR3 sequences and most-parsimonious VDJ recombination scenarios were assigned using the TCRdist pipeline. In a later analysis, every TCR beta chain was defined by the combination of its CDR3 amino acid sequence and its V-gene family, and reads without a unique V-gene family were dropped. As a way to deal with suspected cross-contamination and a sequencing artifact, a later analysis dropped hundreds of nucleotide sequences that were highly shared and had low generation probability. In a later analysis, a clonal expansion index for each public chain was calculated from normalized within-repertoire ranks of inferred template counts. In a later analysis, generation probabilities were computed using a VDJ recombination model fitted to out-of-frame rearrangements, and the results were checked against IGoR. A later analysis scored TCR-TCR, TCR-HLA and TCR-CMV co-occurrence with hypergeometric tests, applying a repertoire-size bias correction to TCR pairs. In a later analysis, false discovery rates were estimated by permuting HLA or CMV assignments 20 times. In a later analysis, co-occurring TCRs were grouped using DBSCAN, and TCRdist sequence similarity was added for clustering within HLA-allele-positive subsets. Co-occurrence clustering excluded repertoires with fewer than 30,000 or more than 120,000 public chains, plus five with anomalous nucleotide sharing. In TCRdb, the immuneACCESS table is reduced to in-frame sequences with V and J assigned. These tables do not hold every clone; where another copy was compared, an unresolved V gene accounts for under half, and the others remain unexplained. V and J calls and clone size are as listed in that table; D and trimming were resolved from the DNA. The sample's records list 49,000 or so clones. The top ten clones comprise roughly 25% of the sample.

The cohort was made up of roughly 670 healthy bone marrow donors. At the time of sampling, every cohort member was nominally healthy, though immune exposures that went unrecorded were likely present. The donor was CMV seropositive and was included in the group of approximately 310 seropositive cohort members. A peripheral blood sample was collected from each donor, and TCR beta sequencing was performed on peripheral blood mononuclear cells. Genomic DNA extraction from the blood cell samples was performed with the Qiagen DNeasy Blood Extraction Kit. As encoded in the germline V gene, CDR1 is SGHTA while CDR2 is FQGNSA. From V the trimming removes 4 bases and from J it removes 6 bases, while the gene matches leave 3 bases of the junction unaccounted for. From the cysteine through the phenylalanine, the CDR3 covers 12 amino acids. The sequence is cut down to CDR3 DNA, 36 bases in frame from base 1.

Sequenced material: PBMCs. The sequence was collected from a man aged 40-49 years in good health and CMV-seropositive. The chain links TRBV7-2 with TRBJ2-7; the junction holds 7 bases that match TRBD1. Here is the DNA: TGTGCCAGCAGCTCAACAGGGGTCGAGCAGTACTTC. It translates as CASSSTGVEQYF.